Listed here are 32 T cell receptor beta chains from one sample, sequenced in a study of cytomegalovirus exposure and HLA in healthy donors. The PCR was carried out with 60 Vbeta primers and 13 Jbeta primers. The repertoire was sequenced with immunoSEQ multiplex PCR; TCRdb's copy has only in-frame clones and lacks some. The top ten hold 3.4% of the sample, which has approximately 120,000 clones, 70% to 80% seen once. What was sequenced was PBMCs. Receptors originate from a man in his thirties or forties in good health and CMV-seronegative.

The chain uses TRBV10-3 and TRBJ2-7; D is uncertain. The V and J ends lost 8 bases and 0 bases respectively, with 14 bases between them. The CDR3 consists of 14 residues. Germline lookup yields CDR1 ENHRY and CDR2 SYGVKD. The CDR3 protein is CAIGDAPTSYEQYF. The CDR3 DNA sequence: TGTGCCATCGGAGACGCGCCCACCTCCTACGAGCAGTACTTC.

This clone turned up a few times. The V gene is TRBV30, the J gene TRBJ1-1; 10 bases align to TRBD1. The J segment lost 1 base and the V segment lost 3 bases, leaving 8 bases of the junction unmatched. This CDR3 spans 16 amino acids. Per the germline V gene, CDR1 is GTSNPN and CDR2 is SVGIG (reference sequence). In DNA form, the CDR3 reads TGTGCCTGGAGCCGGGACAGGGGATTTTCGAACACTGAAGCTTTCTTT. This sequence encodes CAWSRDRGFSNTEAFF. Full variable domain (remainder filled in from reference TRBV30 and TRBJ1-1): SQTIHQWPATLVQPVGSPLSLECTVEGTSNPNLYWYRQAAGRGLQLLFYSVGIGQISSEVPQNLSASRPQDRQFILSSKKLLLSDSGFYLCAWSRDRGFSNTEAFFGQGTRLTVV.

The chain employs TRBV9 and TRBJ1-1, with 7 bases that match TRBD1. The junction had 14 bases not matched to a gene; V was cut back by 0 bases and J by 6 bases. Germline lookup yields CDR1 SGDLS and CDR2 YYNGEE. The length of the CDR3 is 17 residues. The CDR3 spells CASSVGGGREGYAEAFF. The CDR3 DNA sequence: TGTGCCAGCAGCGTAGGAGGGGGCAGGGAAGGGTACGCTGAAGCTTTCTTT.

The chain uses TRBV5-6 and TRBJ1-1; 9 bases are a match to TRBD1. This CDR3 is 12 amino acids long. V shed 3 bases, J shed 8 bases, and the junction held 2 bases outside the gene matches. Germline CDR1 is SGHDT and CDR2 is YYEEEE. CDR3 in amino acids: CASSWGQGEAFF. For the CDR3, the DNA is TGTGCCAGCAGCTGGGGACAGGGAGAAGCTTTCTTT.

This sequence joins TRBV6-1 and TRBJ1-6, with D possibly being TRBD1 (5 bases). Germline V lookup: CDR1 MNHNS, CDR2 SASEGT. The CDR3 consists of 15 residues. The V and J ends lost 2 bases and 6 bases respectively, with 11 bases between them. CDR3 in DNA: TGTGCCAGCAGTGAAAGCAGGGTTGCTAATTCACCCCTCCACTTT. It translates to CASSESRVANSPLHF.

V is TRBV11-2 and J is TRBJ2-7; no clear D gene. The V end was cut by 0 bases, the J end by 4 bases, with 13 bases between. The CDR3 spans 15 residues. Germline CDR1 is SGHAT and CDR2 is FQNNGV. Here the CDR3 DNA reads TGTGCCAGCAGCTTAGATCGGCAGGCAGGATACGAGCAGTACTTC. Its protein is CASSLDRQAGYEQYF.

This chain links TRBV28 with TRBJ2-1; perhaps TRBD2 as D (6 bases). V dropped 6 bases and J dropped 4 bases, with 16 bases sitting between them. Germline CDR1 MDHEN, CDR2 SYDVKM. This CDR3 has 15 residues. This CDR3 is CASRGHSGEYNEQFF. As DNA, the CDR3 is TGTGCCAGCAGGGGTCATAGCGGAGAATACAATGAGCAGTTCTTC. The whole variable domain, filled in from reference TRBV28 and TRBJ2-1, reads DVKVTQSSRYLVKRTGEKVFLECVQDMDHENMFWYRQDPGLGLRLIYFSYDVKMKEKGDIPEGYSVSREKKERFSLILESASTNQTSMYLCASRGHSGEYNEQFFGPGTRLTVL.

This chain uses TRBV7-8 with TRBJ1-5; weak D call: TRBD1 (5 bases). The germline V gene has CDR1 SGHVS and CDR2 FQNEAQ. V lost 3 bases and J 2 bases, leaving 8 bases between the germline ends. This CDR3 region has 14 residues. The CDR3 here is CASSLVRGNQPQHF. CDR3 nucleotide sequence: TGTGCCAGCAGCTTGGTCAGGGGCAATCAGCCCCAGCATTTT.

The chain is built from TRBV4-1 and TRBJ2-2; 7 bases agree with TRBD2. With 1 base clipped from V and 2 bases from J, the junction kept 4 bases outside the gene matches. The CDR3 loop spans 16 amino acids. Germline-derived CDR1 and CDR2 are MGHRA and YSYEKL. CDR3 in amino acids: CASSQVRGSNTGELFF. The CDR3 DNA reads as TGCGCCAGCAGCCAAGTGCGGGGGTCTAACACCGGGGAGCTGTTTTTT.

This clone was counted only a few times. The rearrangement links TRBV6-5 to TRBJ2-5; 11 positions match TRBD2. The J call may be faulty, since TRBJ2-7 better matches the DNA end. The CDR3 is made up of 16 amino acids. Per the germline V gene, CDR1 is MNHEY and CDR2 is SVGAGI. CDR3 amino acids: CASSYLTSGVSYEQYF. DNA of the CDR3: TGTGCCAGCAGTTACTTGACTAGCGGGGTCTCCTACGAGCAGTACTTC.

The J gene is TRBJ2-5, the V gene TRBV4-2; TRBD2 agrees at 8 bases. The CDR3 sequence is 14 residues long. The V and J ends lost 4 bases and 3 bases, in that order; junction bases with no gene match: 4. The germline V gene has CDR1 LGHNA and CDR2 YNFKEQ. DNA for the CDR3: TGTGCCAGCAGCCTTACGGGGGGGAAAGAGACCCAGTACTTC. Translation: CASSLTGGKETQYF.

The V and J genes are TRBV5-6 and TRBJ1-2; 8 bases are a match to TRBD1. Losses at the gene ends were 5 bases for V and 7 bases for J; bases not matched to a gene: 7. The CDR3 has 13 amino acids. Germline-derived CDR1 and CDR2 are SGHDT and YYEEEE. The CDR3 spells CASRSDRVRGYTF. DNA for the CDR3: TGTGCCAGCAGATCGGACAGGGTTCGTGGCTACACCTTC.

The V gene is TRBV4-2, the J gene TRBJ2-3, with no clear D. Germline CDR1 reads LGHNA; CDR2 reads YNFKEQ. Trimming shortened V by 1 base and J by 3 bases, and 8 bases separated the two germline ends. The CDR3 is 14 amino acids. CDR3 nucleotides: TGTGCCAGCAGCCAAGGGGCTCCGACAGATACGCAGTATTTT. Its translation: CASSQGAPTDTQYF.

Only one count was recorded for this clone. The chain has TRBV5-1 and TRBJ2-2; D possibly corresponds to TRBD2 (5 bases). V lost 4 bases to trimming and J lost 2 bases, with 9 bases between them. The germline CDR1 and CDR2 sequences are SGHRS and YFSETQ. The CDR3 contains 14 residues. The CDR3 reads CASSLSGNTGELFF. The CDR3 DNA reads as TGCGCCAGCAGCCTCAGCGGAAACACCGGGGAGCTGTTTTTT.

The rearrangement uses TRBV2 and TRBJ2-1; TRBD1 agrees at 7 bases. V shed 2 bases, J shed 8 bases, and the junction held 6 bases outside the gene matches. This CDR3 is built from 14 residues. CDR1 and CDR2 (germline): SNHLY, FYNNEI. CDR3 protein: CASSEQGVWDEQFF. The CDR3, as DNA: TGTGCCAGCAGTGAACAGGGGGTTTGGGATGAGCAGTTCTTC.

CDR3 amino acids: CASTAGPVEGQYF. DNA of the CDR3: TGCGCCAGCACCGCGGGACCGGTGGAAGGGCAGTACTTC. The chain couples TRBV5-1 to TRBJ2-7, with D possibly being TRBD2 (6 bases). Trimming took off 6 bases at V and 9 bases at J, with 19 bases between the two ends. CDR1 and CDR2 from the germline V gene are SGHRS and YFSETQ. The length of the CDR3 is 13 residues.

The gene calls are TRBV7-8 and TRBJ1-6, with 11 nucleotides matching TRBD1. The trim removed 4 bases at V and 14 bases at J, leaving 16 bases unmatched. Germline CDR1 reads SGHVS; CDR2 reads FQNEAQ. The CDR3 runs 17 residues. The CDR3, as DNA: TGTGCCAGCAGCTCCTGGACAGGGGGCGGCCCCCTTCAGGCCCTCCACTTT. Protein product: CASSSWTGGGPLQALHF.

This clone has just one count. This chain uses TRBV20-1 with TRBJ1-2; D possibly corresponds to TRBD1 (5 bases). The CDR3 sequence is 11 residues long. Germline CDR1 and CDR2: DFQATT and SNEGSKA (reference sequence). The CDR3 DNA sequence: TGCAGGCTCGGGGGTGTCTATGGCTACACCTTC. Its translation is CRLGGVYGYTF.

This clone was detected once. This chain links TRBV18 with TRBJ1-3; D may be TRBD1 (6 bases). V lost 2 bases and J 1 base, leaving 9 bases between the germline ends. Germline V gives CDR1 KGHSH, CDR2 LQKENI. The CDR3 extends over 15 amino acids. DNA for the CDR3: TGTGCCAGCTCACCAACGACAGGTTCTGGAAACACCATATATTTT. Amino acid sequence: CASSPTTGSGNTIYF. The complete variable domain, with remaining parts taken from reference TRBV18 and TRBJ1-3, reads NAGVMQNPRHLVRRRGQEARLRCSPMKGHSHVYWYRQLPEEGLKFMVYLQKENIIDESGMPKERFSAEFPKEGPSILRIQQVVRGDSAAYFCASSPTTGSGNTIYFGEGSWLTVV.

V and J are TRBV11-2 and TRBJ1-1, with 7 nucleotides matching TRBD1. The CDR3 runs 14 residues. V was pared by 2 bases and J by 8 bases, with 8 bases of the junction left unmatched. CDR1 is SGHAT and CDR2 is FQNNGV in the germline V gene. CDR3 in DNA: TGTGCCAGCAGCTTATATATAGGGGGCGCGGAAGCTTTCTTT. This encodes CASSLYIGGAEAFF.

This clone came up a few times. CDR3 sequence: CASSIQSGAGANVLTF. The DNA of the CDR3 is TGCGCCAGCAGCATCCAGTCAGGGGCTGGGGCCAACGTCCTGACTTTC. The chain has TRBV5-1 and TRBJ2-6; D may be TRBD1 (6 bases). V was trimmed by 4 bases and J by 2 bases, leaving 13 bases between them. The CDR3 extends over 16 amino acids. The germline gives CDR1 SGHRS, CDR2 YFSETQ.

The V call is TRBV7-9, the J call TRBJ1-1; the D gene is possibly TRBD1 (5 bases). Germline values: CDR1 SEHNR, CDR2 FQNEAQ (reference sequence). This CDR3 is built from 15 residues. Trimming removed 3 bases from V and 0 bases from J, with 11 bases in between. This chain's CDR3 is CASSLAGRVNTEAFF. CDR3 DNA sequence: TGTGCCAGCAGCTTGGCTGGCAGGGTGAACACTGAAGCTTTCTTT.

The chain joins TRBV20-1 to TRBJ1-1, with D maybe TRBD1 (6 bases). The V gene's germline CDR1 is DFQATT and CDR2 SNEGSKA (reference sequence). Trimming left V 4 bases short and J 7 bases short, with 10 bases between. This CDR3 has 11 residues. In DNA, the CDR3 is TGCAGTGCTAAACAGGGAATTGAAGCTTTCTTT. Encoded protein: CSAKQGIEAFF.

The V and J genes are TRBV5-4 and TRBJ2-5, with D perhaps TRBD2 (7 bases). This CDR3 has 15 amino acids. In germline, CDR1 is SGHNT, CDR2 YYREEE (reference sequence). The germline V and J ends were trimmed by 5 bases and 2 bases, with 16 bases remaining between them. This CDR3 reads CASRLTRGLQETQYF. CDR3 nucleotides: TGTGCCAGCAGGCTTACCAGGGGACTACAAGAGACCCAGTACTTC.

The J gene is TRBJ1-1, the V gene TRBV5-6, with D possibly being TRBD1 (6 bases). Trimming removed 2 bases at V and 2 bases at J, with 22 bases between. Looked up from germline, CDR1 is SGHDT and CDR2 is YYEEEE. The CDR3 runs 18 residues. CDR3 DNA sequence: TGTGCCAGCAGCTTCTGGACAGCCCTATCAACAACTAACACTGAAGCTTTCTTT. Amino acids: CASSFWTALSTTNTEAFF.

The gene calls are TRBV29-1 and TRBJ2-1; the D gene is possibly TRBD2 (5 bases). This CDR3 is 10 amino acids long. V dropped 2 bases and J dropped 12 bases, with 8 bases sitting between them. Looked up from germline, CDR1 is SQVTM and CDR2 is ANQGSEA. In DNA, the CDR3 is TGCAGCGTTGAAACCGGGGTGCAGTTCTTC. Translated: CSVETGVQFF.

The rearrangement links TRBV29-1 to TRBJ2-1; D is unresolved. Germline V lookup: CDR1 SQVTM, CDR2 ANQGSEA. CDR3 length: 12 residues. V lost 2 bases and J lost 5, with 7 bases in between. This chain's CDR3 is CSVEIQHNEQFF. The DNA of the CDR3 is TGCAGCGTTGAAATACAGCACAATGAGCAGTTCTTC.

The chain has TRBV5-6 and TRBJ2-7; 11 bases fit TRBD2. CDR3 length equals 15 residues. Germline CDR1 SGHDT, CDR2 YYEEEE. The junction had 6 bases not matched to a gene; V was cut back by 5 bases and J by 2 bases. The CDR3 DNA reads TGTGCCAGCAGACAAACTAGCGGGGGTGCCTACGAGCAGTACTTC. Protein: CASRQTSGGAYEQYF.

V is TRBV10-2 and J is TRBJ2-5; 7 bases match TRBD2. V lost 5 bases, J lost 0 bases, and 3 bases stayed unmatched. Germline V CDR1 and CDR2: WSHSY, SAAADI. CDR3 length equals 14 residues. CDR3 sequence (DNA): TGCGCCAGCAGTCCGCGGGGGTACCAAGAGACCCAGTACTTC. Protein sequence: CASSPRGYQETQYF.

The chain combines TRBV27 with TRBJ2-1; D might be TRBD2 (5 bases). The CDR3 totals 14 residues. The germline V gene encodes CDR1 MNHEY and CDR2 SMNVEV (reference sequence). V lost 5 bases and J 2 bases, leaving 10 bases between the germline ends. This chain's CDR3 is CASSRRGTYNEQFF. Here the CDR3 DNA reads TGTGCCAGCAGTCGGAGAGGGACCTACAATGAGCAGTTCTTC.

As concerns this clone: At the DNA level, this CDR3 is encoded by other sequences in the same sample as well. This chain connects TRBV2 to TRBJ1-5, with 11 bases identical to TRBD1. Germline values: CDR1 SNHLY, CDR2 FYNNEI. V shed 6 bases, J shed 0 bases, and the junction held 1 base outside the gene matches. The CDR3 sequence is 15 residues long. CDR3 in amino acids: CASRGTGGSNQPQHF. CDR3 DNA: TGTGCCAGCAGGGGGACAGGGGGTAGCAATCAGCCCCAGCATTTT. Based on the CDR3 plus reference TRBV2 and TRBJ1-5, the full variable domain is EPEVTQTPSHQVTQMGQEVILRCVPISNHLYFYWYRQILGQKVEFLVSFYNNEISEKSEIFDDQFSVERPDGSNFTLKIRSTKLEDSAMYFCASRGTGGSNQPQHFGDGTRLSIL.

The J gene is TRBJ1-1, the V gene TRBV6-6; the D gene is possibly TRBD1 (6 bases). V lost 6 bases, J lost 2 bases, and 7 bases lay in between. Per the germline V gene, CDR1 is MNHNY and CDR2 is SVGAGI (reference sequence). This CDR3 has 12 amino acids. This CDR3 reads CASRTGNTEAFF. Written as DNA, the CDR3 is TGTGCCAGCAGGACAGGAAACACTGAAGCTTTCTTT.